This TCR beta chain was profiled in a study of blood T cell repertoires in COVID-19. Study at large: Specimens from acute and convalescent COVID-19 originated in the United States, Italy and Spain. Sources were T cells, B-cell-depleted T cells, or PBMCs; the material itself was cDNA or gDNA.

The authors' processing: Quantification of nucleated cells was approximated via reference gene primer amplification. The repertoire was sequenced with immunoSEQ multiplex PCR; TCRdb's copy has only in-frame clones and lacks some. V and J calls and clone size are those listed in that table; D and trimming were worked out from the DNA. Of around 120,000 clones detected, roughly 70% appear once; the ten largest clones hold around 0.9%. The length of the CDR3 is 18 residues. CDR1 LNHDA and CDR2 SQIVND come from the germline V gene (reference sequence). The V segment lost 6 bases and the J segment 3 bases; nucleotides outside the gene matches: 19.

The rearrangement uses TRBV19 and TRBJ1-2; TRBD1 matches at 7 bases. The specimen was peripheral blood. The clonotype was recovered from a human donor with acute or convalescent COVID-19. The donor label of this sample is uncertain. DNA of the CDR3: TGTGCCAGTAGCCCCCTAGGGCCAGGGGGTAAGTTCGACTATGGCTACACCTTC. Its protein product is CASSPLGPGGKFDYGYTF.